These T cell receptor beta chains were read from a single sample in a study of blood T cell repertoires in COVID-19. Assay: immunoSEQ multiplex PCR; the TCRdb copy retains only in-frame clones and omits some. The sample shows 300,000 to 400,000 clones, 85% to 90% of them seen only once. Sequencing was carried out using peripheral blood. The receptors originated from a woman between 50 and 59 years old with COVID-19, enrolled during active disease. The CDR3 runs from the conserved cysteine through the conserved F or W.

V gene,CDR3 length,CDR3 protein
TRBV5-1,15,CASSLEPGTSIEQYF
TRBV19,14,CASKAGTVNTEAFF
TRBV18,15,CATSKSGKDNQPQHF
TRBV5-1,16,CASSLGWTGAAYEQYF
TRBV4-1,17,CASSQEVRGAGQETQYF
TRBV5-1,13,CASSTTGPYEQYF
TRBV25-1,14,CASSSDRGWYEQYF
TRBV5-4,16,CASSRPGLEPTGELFF
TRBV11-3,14,CASSLASGYNEQFF
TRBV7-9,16,CASSFTGGHRTDTQYF
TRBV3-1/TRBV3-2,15,CASSPRLLTNEKLFF
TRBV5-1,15,CASGTGTMSYNEQFF
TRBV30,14,CAWSGHLENYGYTF
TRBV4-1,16,CASSQWRREGRHEQFF
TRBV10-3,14,CAISESDGGYGYTF
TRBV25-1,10,CASIVQPQHF
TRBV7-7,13,CASSFDRSYEQYF
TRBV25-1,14,CASSEGRGNYGYTF
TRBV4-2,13,CASSQDRDSEAFF
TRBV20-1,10,CSAVTQAAFF
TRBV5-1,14,CASSLDNRGYGYTF
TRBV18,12,CASSPKRAEAFF
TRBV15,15,CATSREGTGHSPLHF
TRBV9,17,CASSVVGAFGSNQPQHF
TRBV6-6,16,CASSPNRGRENTEAFF
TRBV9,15,CASSPRGSGAYEQYF
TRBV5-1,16,CASTAFSGTMNTEAFF
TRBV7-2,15,CASSSRGQAKNIQYF
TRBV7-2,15,CASSLRGIRYTEAFF
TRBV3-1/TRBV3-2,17,CASSQAQRAGLAGELFF
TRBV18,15,CASSPGAGAPYEQYF
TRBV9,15,CASSVVGAGDTEAFF
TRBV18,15,CASSGLAGGPDTQYF
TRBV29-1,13,CSVTRGSNTEAFF
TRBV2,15,CASRPPEAGVYEQYF
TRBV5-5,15,CASSLVNNFQETQYF
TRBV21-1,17,CASSRTVGLAGVREQYF
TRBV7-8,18,CASSTTGGGAGNIRGYTF
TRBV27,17,CASSFRSDRRNTGELFF
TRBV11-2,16,CASSLKAGVANNEQFF
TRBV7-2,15,CASSVRQGMNQPQHF
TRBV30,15,CAWSDGTVPRNGYTF
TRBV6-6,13,CASTTGGGTEAFF
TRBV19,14,CASSPHRDRNEQFF
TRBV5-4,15,CASSPLRAGDLEQYF
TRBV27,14,CASSSGLSNQPQHF
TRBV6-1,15,CASSLGTGGNQPQHF
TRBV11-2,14,CASSPGSGANVLTF
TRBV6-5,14,CASSYQGIEETQYF
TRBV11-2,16,CASSLNLPPTSREQFF
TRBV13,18,CASSPLTRAGGATYEQYF
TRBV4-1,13,CASSQDRTGELFF
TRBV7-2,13,CASSSYPSTEAFF
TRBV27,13,CASFGYSYNEQFF